The following is a T cell receptor beta chain sequence with its context. The antigen it recognizes is unknown. No per-base quality is available; no much larger clone lies one base away. Whole blood was collected in K2EDTA tubes by collaborating institutions according to the institutions' own protocols. For TCRbeta analysis, collaborators shipped samples in one of three forms: frozen whole blood, isolated PBMCs, or DNA extracted from either of those sample types. From the germline V gene, CDR1 is SQVTM and CDR2 is ANQGSEA. V and J are truncated by 6 bases and 2 bases respectively, leaving an intervening sequence of 7 bases. The CDR3 starts with the cysteine, ends with the phenylalanine, and has 11 residues. Just the 33-base CDR3 DNA is kept, in frame starting at base 1. The entry originates in a study of blood T cell repertoires in COVID-19 (dated by TCRdb to about 2020). Some background on the complete study: Samples from collaborators originated in the United States, Italy and Spain and spanned both the acute and convalescent phases of COVID-19. Samples came from the ongoing ImmuneRACE study (first 160 participants) plus 1,254 subjects from 6 global collaborators. The repertoires were released in a freely available public database meant as a resource for research on the immune response to SARS-CoV-2. The material from the prospective study consisted of cDNA or gDNA derived from T cells, B-cell-depleted T cells, or PBMCs. Where available, HLA class I and class II types were obtained from metadata supplied by the sample provider rather than from assay-based typing. A de-identified subject ID, COVID-19 status, age in years and sex were almost always included in the sample metadata. The dataset comprised deeply sampled blood TCRbeta repertoires from subjects exposed to, actively infected with, or recovered from COVID-19. Overall study results and their limits: The quantity of clinical and demographic metadata differed by source and by participant and was supplied without curation.

The immunoSEQ Assay, a bias-controlled multiplex PCR, was used to amplify TCRbeta CDR3 regions from genomic DNA. Turning to the authors' computational methods: Within the assay, amplification of reference gene primers was used to estimate how many nucleated cells each sample contained. Sequence reads were collapsed and filtered to measure the absolute abundance of every unique TCRbeta CDR3 rearrangement. For each sample, productive Simpson clonality was calculated as the square root of Simpson's diversity index over productive rearrangements. TCRdb limited this immuneACCESS table to in-frame rearrangements with V and J called. A share of clones is missing; checked studies link under half to unresolved V genes, and the rest is unexplained. The DNA gave D and trimming, while V, J and clone size come from that table. This sample gives fewer than 130,000 clones in total; approximately 79% of them show up just once. 16% of the sample is held by the ten biggest clonotypes.

Sequencing input: peripheral blood. The receptor's source is an elderly woman with active or convalescent COVID-19. The chain employs TRBV29-1 and TRBJ1-2; the D gene is perhaps TRBD1, on 6 matching bases. Read as DNA, the sequence is TGCAGCGTAACAGGGAACTATGGCTACACCTTC. This is translated as CSVTGNYGYTF. Supplemented by the reference TRBV29-1 and TRBJ1-2 proteins around the CDR3, the complete variable domain is SAVISQKPSRDICQRGTSLTIQCQVDSQVTMMFWYRQQPGQSLTLIATANQGSEATYESGFVIDKFPISRPNLTFSTLTVSNMSPEDSSIYLCSVTGNYGYTFGSGTRLTVV.